This passage covers 14 T cell receptor beta chains from one sample sequenced in a study of T cell responses to AZD1222 COVID-19 vaccine (dated by TCRdb to the early 2020s). Receptor amplification or capture employed the immunoSEQ multiplex PCR assay. Not all clones reach the TCRdb copy of this immuneACCESS table, which keeps in-frame sequences only. Checked studies attribute under half of the gap to unresolved V genes and leave the rest unexplained. Across this sample there are 110,000 or so clones, with approximately 85% seen only once. About 13% of the sample belongs to the ten largest clones. The time point label corresponds to: baseline before first vaccination. The treatment or condition label here, explained by the study, means: meningococcal conjugate vaccine given as trial control. The sample consisted of peripheral blood, taken on day 0 of MenACWY control vaccination. The receptors were sampled from an adult in good health.

V usage is TRBV10-3 and J usage is TRBJ2-7, with a tentative D call TRBD2 (6 bases). The V end lost 8 bases, the J end lost 6 bases, and 17 bases lay between the germline ends. The CDR3 runs 13 residues. The germline gives CDR1 ENHRY, CDR2 SYGVKD. This CDR3 reads CAIRGTGAPEQYF. The DNA of the CDR3 is TGTGCCATCCGAGGGACTGGGGCGCCCGAGCAGTACTTC.

This chain uses TRBV10-3 with TRBJ1-5; 9 nucleotides line up with TRBD1. CDR3 length equals 14 residues. J was trimmed by 8 bases and V by 3 bases; bases with no gene match: 5. The germline CDR1 and CDR2 sequences are ENHRY and SYGVKD. In nucleotides, the CDR3 is TGTGCCATCAGTGAATTACAGGGGGCCAAGCCCCAGCATTTT. This codes for CAISELQGAKPQHF.

The count of this clone is one. The rearrangement links TRBV28 to TRBJ2-7; 7 nucleotides agree with TRBD1. The CDR3 totals 14 residues. Trimming at V came to 2 bases and at J to 2 bases, leaving 3 bases not matched to a gene. Germline CDR1 MDHEN, CDR2 SYDVKM. The CDR3 sequence: CASSLGGTAYEQYF. The CDR3 DNA follows: TGTGCCAGCAGTTTAGGTGGGACAGCCTACGAGCAGTACTTC.

This chain connects TRBV27 to TRBJ2-7, with TRBD1 matching over 8 bases. CDR1 MNHEY and CDR2 SMNVEV come from the germline V gene (reference sequence). The CDR3 has 15 residues. V trimming: 3 bases; J trimming: 3 bases; junction bases outside the gene matches: 7. The chain's CDR3 is CASSFFLQGDYEQYF. In nucleotides, the CDR3 is TGTGCCAGCAGTTTTTTCCTACAGGGGGACTACGAGCAGTACTTC.

The chain recombines TRBV2 with TRBJ2-7, with 11 bases lining up with TRBD1. This CDR3 has 13 residues. Trimming removed 6 bases from V and 4 bases from J; junction bases left unmatched: 2. CDR1 SNHLY and CDR2 FYNNEI come from the germline V gene. The CDR3 sequence: CASRGQGVYEQYF. The CDR3 nucleotides read TGTGCCAGCAGGGGACAGGGGGTATACGAGCAGTACTTC.

This sequence joins TRBV3-1 (or the pseudogene TRBV3-2) and TRBJ2-1; 13 bases match TRBD2. The CDR3 consists of 15 residues. V was pared by 11 bases and J by 5 bases, with 9 bases of the junction left unmatched. CDR1 is LGHDT, CDR2 YNNKEL, per germline (reference sequence). The CDR3 protein is CACRPGLAGNNEQFF. CDR3 in DNA: TGTGCCTGCCGACCGGGACTAGCGGGGAACAATGAGCAGTTCTTC.

V and J are TRBV4-2 and TRBJ2-2; D call uncertain. The germline gives CDR1 LGHNA, CDR2 YNFKEQ. Trimming removed 1 base from V and 6 bases from J, with 9 bases in between. This CDR3 has 14 residues. DNA of the CDR3: TGTGCCAGCAGCCAAGTAGGGAATTCCGGGGAGCTGTTTTTT. This sequence encodes CASSQVGNSGELFF.

This chain joins TRBV9 and TRBJ2-1; D is uncertain. The CDR3 covers 14 residues. The V gene's germline CDR1 is SGDLS and CDR2 YYNGEE. The V end lost 3 bases, the J end lost 5 bases, and 12 bases lay between the germline ends. The CDR3 DNA sequence: TGTGCCAGCAGCGCCCAGGTCCCAAACAATGAGCAGTTCTTC. Its protein product is CASSAQVPNNEQFF.

The chain is built from TRBV5-4 and TRBJ2-7, with D possibly TRBD2 on 5 matching bases. From germline, CDR1 is SGHNT and CDR2 YYREEE (reference sequence). This CDR3 region has 13 residues. Trimming shortened V by 0 bases and J by 1 base, and 5 bases separated the two germline ends. CDR3 amino acids: CASSLAGSYEQYF. DNA for the CDR3: TGTGCCAGCAGCTTGGCGGGGTCCTACGAGCAGTACTTC.

The V and J genes are TRBV28 and TRBJ1-6; D ambiguous. The V gene's germline CDR1 is MDHEN and CDR2 SYDVKM. This CDR3 has 14 amino acids. Deletions cut 6 bases from V and 7 bases from J, with 13 bases between. In DNA, the CDR3 is TGTGCCAGCAGCAACGCAGGCCTCAATTCACCCCTCCACTTT. This translates into CASSNAGLNSPLHF.

The chain is built from TRBV6-5 and TRBJ1-6; 8 bases agree with TRBD1. The CDR3 totals 14 residues. From germline, CDR1 is MNHEY and CDR2 SVGAGI. Unmatched junction bases numbered 8, after V lost 7 bases and J lost 9 bases. CDR3 sequence: CASTTPGGGSPLHF. The CDR3 DNA reads as TGTGCCAGCACCACCCCAGGGGGCGGTTCACCCCTCCACTTT.

In DNA form, the CDR3 reads TGTGCCAGTAGTATTGGGGGGGAAGTCGGTGAAAAACTGTTTTTT. The encoded protein is CASSIGGEVGEKLFF. J is TRBJ1-4 and V is TRBV19; TRBD1 is a possible D gene (5 bases). CDR3 length: 15 residues. Trimming cost V 3 bases and J 7 bases, with 15 bases left between them. Germline V gene sequence: CDR1 LNHDA, CDR2 SQIVND (reference sequence).

This chain links TRBV7-9 with TRBJ2-2; D perhaps matches TRBD2 (6 bases). The CDR3 contains 15 residues. Germline V gene sequence: CDR1 SEHNR, CDR2 FQNEAQ (reference sequence). V dropped 5 bases and J dropped 8 bases, with 18 bases sitting between them. CDR3 sequence reads: CASSLLTEGKGELFF. CDR3 coding DNA: TGTGCCAGCAGCCTCCTCACGGAGGGTAAGGGGGAGCTGTTTTTT. Full variable domain (remainder filled in from reference TRBV7-9 and TRBJ2-2): DTGVSQNPRHKITKRGQNVTFRCDPISEHNRLYWYRQTLGQGPEFLTYFQNEAQLEKSRLLSDRFSAERPKGSFSTLEIQRTEQGDSAMYLCASSLLTEGKGELFFGEGSRLTVL.

The chain uses TRBV9 and TRBJ2-1; 9 positions agree with TRBD2. With V trimmed by 4 bases and J by 4 bases, 6 bases remained unmatched. CDR3 length: 15 amino acids. Germline values: CDR1 SGDLS, CDR2 YYNGEE. The DNA for the CDR3 is TGTGCCAGCAGCATTAGCGGGAGCCCTTACAATGAGCAGTTCTTC. Translating it yields CASSISGSPYNEQFF.